This T cell receptor (beta chain) appears in the sequencing data of a study of response to subunit inactivated influenza vaccine. CDR1 and CDR2 (germline): SEHNR, FQNEAQ (reference sequence). The CDR3 spans 17 residues. Study-level findings and limits: Authors suggested that a seasonal influenza vaccination recruits few new T cells each time.

From the RT-PCR reads, TCRdb called clonotypes with MiXCR, one entry per CDR3 protein. The sample includes roughly 710,000 distinct CDR3 sequences, 14% of them seen just once. This clonotype was recorded once. Its antigen remains unidentified. A clone one base away is much larger, so this may be a read error. The input for sequencing was PBMCs from blood, taken 14 days before vaccination. The rearrangement joins TRBV7-9 to TRBJ2-5, with TRBD2 matching over 11 bases. The source of this sequence is a middle-aged man who received an inactivated influenza vaccine. The CDR3 spells CASSPTSGGTSQETHYF. CDR3 sequence (DNA): TGTGCCAGCAGTCCAACTAGCGGGGGAACCAGTCAAGAGACCCACTACTTC.